The 32 T cell receptor beta chains below were found in one sample sequenced in a study of blood T cell repertoires in COVID-19. This table comes from immunoSEQ multiplex PCR, and its TCRdb copy is limited to in-frame clones, with some not included. The data show 200,000 to 250,000 clones, with around four fifths seen just once and roughly 2.9% held by the top ten. The sample taken for sequencing was peripheral blood. The receptor source for this set is a man aged 50 to 59 with active or convalescent COVID-19.

V is TRBV12-3 or TRBV12-4 and J is TRBJ2-1, with D uncertain. Trimming cost V 4 bases and J 8 bases, with 9 bases left between them. The CDR3 length is 12 residues. In DNA, the CDR3 is TGTGCCAGCAGTTCCCCCAATTATGAGCAGTTCTTC. This sequence encodes CASSSPNYEQFF.

The V gene is TRBV6-5, the J gene TRBJ1-2; no clear D. Between the trimmed V and J ends, which lost 4 bases and 4 bases, there was a span of 16 bases. Germline assignment: CDR1 MNHEY and CDR2 SVGAGI. The CDR3 is 15 residues long. Here the CDR3 DNA reads TGTGCCAGCAGTTCCCACCGCCGCGGGGTCTATGGCTACACCTTC. It is translated as CASSSHRRGVYGYTF.

The chain couples TRBV29-1 to TRBJ1-1; D remains ambiguous. Germline V gene sequence: CDR1 SQVTM, CDR2 ANQGSEA. Trimming cost V 2 bases and J 1 base, with 5 bases left between them. The CDR3 spans 12 residues. The CDR3 reads CSVESGNTEAFF. Here the CDR3 DNA reads TGCAGCGTTGAATCAGGGAACACTGAAGCTTTCTTT. Based on the CDR3 plus reference TRBV29-1 and TRBJ1-1, the full variable domain is SAVISQKPSRDICQRGTSLTIQCQVDSQVTMMFWYRQQPGQSLTLIATANQGSEATYESGFVIDKFPISRPNLTFSTLTVSNMSPEDSSIYLCSVESGNTEAFFGQGTRLTVV.

The chain combines TRBV6-2 or TRBV6-3 with TRBJ1-2; 8 bases are a match to TRBD1. Unmatched junction bases numbered 9, after V lost 5 bases and J lost 4 bases. The CDR3 totals 15 residues. Germline CDR1 reads MNHEY; CDR2 reads SVGEGT. CDR3 sequence: CASSKVSGGGYGYTF. DNA of the CDR3: TGTGCCAGCAGTAAAGTTTCAGGGGGCGGCTATGGCTACACCTTC.

The chain has TRBV10-3 and TRBJ2-5; D might be TRBD2 (5 bases). CDR3 size: 13 residues. V lost 11 bases, J lost 2 bases, and 15 bases lay in between. Germline V CDR1 and CDR2: ENHRY, SYGVKD. The CDR3, as DNA: TGTGCCTCAAGGTCGGGCGGGCAAGAGACCCAGTACTTC. This sequence encodes CASRSGGQETQYF.

For the CDR3, the DNA is TGTGCCAGCAGCTTAGATGCGGGTGGCTATGGCTACACCTTC. Translating gives CASSLDAGGYGYTF. V is TRBV7-9 and J is TRBJ1-2; D is uncertain. CDR3 length: 14 residues. The V gene lost 1 base and the J gene lost 4 bases, with 10 bases spanning the gap. From germline, CDR1 is SEHNR and CDR2 FQNEAQ (reference sequence).

The table lists this clone with a count of one. J is TRBJ1-1 and V is TRBV6-1; 10 positions agree with TRBD1. This CDR3 spans 16 amino acids. CDR1 is MNHNS and CDR2 is SASEGT in the germline V gene. J gave up 1 base and V 3 bases, and 5 bases lay outside the gene matches. The CDR3 here is CASSDGTGAPNTEAFF. CDR3 sequence (DNA): TGTGCCAGCAGTGATGGGACAGGGGCTCCGAACACTGAAGCTTTCTTT.

In DNA form, the CDR3 reads TGTGCCAGCAGTTCTCCGTCGGGCTACACCTTC. Amino acid sequence: CASSSPSGYTF. V and J are TRBV6-5 and TRBJ1-2; no clear D. The CDR3 length is 11 residues. Trimming removed 4 bases from V and 8 bases from J, with 8 bases in between. Germline assignment: CDR1 MNHEY and CDR2 SVGAGI.

This clone was detected once. V is TRBV24-1 and J is TRBJ2-2; D may be TRBD2 (6 bases). Germline lookup yields CDR1 KGHDR and CDR2 SFDVKD. V was cut by 4 bases and J by 5 bases, with 22 bases left in between. The CDR3 runs 18 residues. The CDR3 loop reads CATSDTAPGPGGTGELFF. CDR3 in DNA: TGTGCCACCAGTGACACAGCGCCGGGACCCGGGGGTACCGGGGAGCTGTTTTTT.

V usage is TRBV12-3 or TRBV12-4 and J usage is TRBJ1-2; TRBD1 might be the D (6 bases). V was cut by 3 bases and J by 7 bases, with 9 bases left in between. This CDR3 has 12 residues. The CDR3 sequence is CASSFGGAGYTF. DNA for the CDR3: TGTGCCAGCAGTTTCGGGGGGGCTGGCTACACCTTC.

The chain is built from TRBV15 and TRBJ2-7; the D gene is possibly TRBD2 (6 bases). Germline V gene sequence: CDR1 LNHNV, CDR2 YYDKDF (reference sequence). V was trimmed by 5 bases and J by 3 bases, leaving 26 bases between them. This CDR3 is built from 18 residues. CDR3 region: CATSPRLEPGLSNYEQYF. In DNA, the CDR3 is TGTGCCACCAGCCCCCGCCTCGAACCGGGACTTTCGAACTACGAGCAGTACTTC.

V is TRBV2 and J is TRBJ1-5, with D possibly matching TRBD1 (6 bases). This CDR3 is 13 amino acids long. Germline V gene data show CDR1 as SNHLY and CDR2 as FYNNEI. Trimming removed 4 bases at V and 7 bases at J, with 11 bases between. The CDR3 loop reads CASSAGVWQPQHF. CDR3 bases: TGTGCCAGCAGTGCAGGGGTTTGGCAGCCCCAGCATTTT.

The CDR3 DNA reads as TGTGCCAGCAGTTACGAGGCAGAGGGGGTGAACACTGAAGCTTTCTTT. It specifies CASSYEAEGVNTEAFF. V and J are TRBV6-5 and TRBJ1-1, with a possible D match to TRBD1 (6 bases). CDR3 length: 16 amino acids. Between the trimmed V and J ends, which lost 2 bases and 0 bases, there was a span of 13 bases. Germline lookup yields CDR1 MNHEY and CDR2 SVGAGI.

The rearrangement links TRBV28 to TRBJ1-2, with 8 bases that match TRBD1. Germline V gene sequence: CDR1 MDHEN, CDR2 SYDVKM. With 2 bases clipped from V and 7 bases from J, the junction kept 9 bases outside the gene matches. The CDR3 contains 15 residues. The CDR3 region has the DNA TGTGCCAGCAGTTTACCCGGACAGGGCAGGATTGGCTACACCTTC. The encoded protein is CASSLPGQGRIGYTF.

In this sample, this clone turned up a few times. V and J are TRBV3-1 (or the pseudogene TRBV3-2) and TRBJ2-7; a possible D gene is TRBD2 (6 bases). The ends were cut back, 4 bases at V and 6 bases at J, with 19 bases in the middle. The germline gives CDR1 LGHDT, CDR2 YNNKEL (reference sequence). The CDR3 covers 15 residues. CDR3 in DNA: TGTGCCAGCAGCCCACGGGGGTCTTCGGTCGGCGAGCAGTACTTC. Translation: CASSPRGSSVGEQYF.

This chain connects TRBV10-2 to TRBJ1-3; 9 bases map to TRBD1. Germline CDR1 is WSHSY and CDR2 is SAAADI. V dropped 5 bases and J dropped 0; count of bases not matched to a gene: 11. This CDR3 region has 18 residues. As DNA, the CDR3 is TGCGCCAGCAGTTCACCCGCGGGACAGGGAATCTCTGGAAACACCATATATTTT. Protein sequence: CASSSPAGQGISGNTIYF.

The chain employs TRBV28 and TRBJ2-5; TRBD2 matches 7 bases. This CDR3 comprises 13 residues. CDR1 MDHEN and CDR2 SYDVKM come from the germline V gene. The V gene end was trimmed by 8 bases and the J gene end by 2 bases; junction bases not matched to a gene: 5. This CDR3 is CASSPGGQETQYF. In DNA, the CDR3 is TGTGCCAGCTCCCCGGGGGGACAAGAGACCCAGTACTTC.

The CDR3 loop reads CASSQGLAGVGEQYF. The CDR3 nucleotides are TGCGCCAGCAGCCAAGGTCTAGCGGGAGTGGGGGAGCAGTACTTC. The chain is built from TRBV4-1 and TRBJ2-7; the match to TRBD2 covers 10 bases. With 1 base clipped from V and 7 bases from J, the junction kept 7 bases outside the gene matches. This CDR3 has 15 amino acids. The germline gives CDR1 MGHRA, CDR2 YSYEKL.

The chain recombines TRBV7-3 with TRBJ2-1; TRBD1 matches 7 bases. After removal of 1 base from V and 4 bases from J, the junction contained 1 base not matched to a gene. CDR1 is SGHTA and CDR2 is FQGTGA in the germline V gene. The CDR3 consists of 14 residues. The CDR3 DNA follows: TGTGCCAGCAGCTTAAGGGACAGTTACAATGAGCAGTTCTTC. This sequence encodes CASSLRDSYNEQFF. Combining the CDR3 with reference TRBV7-3 and TRBJ2-1 gives the whole variable domain GAGVSQTPSNKVTEKGKYVELRCDPISGHTALYWYRQSLGQGPEFLIYFQGTGAADDSGLPNDRFFAVRPEGSVSTLKIQRTERGDSAVYLCASSLRDSYNEQFFGPGTRLTVL.

The V and J genes are TRBV7-2 and TRBJ2-3, with TRBD1 as a possible D gene (6 bases). V was pared by 7 bases and J by 11 bases, with 16 bases between. Germline V gene data show CDR1 as SGHTA and CDR2 as FQGNSA. This CDR3 comprises 12 residues. The CDR3 protein is CASTSMGAMQYF. The CDR3 DNA follows: TGTGCCAGCACCTCGATGGGGGCCATGCAGTATTTT.

The gene calls are TRBV6-5 and TRBJ1-2, with 7 bases aligning to TRBD1. CDR3 length equals 12 residues. Trimming took 6 bases from V and 7 from J; bases not matched to a gene: 5. Germline loops: CDR1 MNHEY, CDR2 SVGAGI. CDR3 sequence (DNA): TGTGCCAGCAGGCACAGGGGTCTTGGCTACACCTTC. Its translation is CASRHRGLGYTF.

Note on this clone: Other DNA sequences in this sample translate to the same CDR3. The chain carries TRBV9 and TRBJ2-3; TRBD2 matches at 12 bases. This CDR3 spans 16 amino acids. Germline V gene lookup returns CDR1 SGDLS and CDR2 YYNGEE. Trimming at V came to 0 bases and at J to 1 base, leaving 0 bases not matched to a gene. The CDR3 DNA reads as TGTGCCAGCAGCGTAGGACTAGCGGGAGGCACAGATACGCAGTATTTT. Protein sequence: CASSVGLAGGTDTQYF.

The gene calls are TRBV7-6 and TRBJ2-1; TRBD2 matches at 11 bases. V was clipped by 5 bases and J by 6 bases; unmatched bases: 15. This CDR3 comprises 18 residues. CDR1 and CDR2 (germline): SGHVS, FNYEAQ. The CDR3: CASSPRRFSGRAFNEQFF. The DNA of the CDR3 is TGTGCCAGCAGCCCCCGTCGGTTTAGCGGGAGGGCCTTCAATGAGCAGTTCTTC.

The CDR3 DNA is TGCGCCAGCCAGAAGACGGGGAATTCAGCCACCGGGGAGCTGTTTTTT. Protein sequence: CASQKTGNSATGELFF. The chain employs TRBV10-2 and TRBJ2-2; tentative D call: TRBD2 (5 bases). Looked up from germline, CDR1 is WSHSY and CDR2 is SAAADI. The V gene lost 8 bases and the J gene lost 4 bases, with 20 bases spanning the gap. The CDR3 runs to 16 residues.

The gene calls are TRBV19 and TRBJ2-2; D perhaps matches TRBD2 (5 bases). CDR3 length: 15 residues. Trimming left V 10 bases short and J 6 bases short, with 21 bases between. The V gene's germline CDR1 is LNHDA and CDR2 SQIVND (reference sequence). CDR3 DNA: TGTGCCACCAAGATAAGTATTGGAGGTCCCGGGGAGCTGTTTTTT. Its translation: CATKISIGGPGELFF.

This clone was observed a handful of times. The chain has TRBV30 and TRBJ1-2; TRBD1 matches at 8 bases. Per the germline V gene, CDR1 is GTSNPN and CDR2 is SVGIG (reference sequence). V trimming: 1 base; J trimming: 5 bases; junction bases outside the gene matches: 6. There are 14 residues in the CDR3. CDR3 nucleotides: TGTGCCTGGAGTGCCCAGGGGGCGCGGTATGGCTACACCTTC. Its protein is CAWSAQGARYGYTF.

This clone was observed a single time. The chain joins TRBV5-1 to TRBJ2-3; 10 bases match TRBD2. The ends lost 0 bases at V and 6 bases at J; junction bases unmatched: 13. The CDR3 totals 18 residues. The germline V gene has CDR1 SGHRS and CDR2 YFSETQ. CDR3 bases: TGCGCCAGCAGCTTGGTGGCTAGCGGGAGTGTTGTCACGGATACGCAGTATTTT. The encoded protein is CASSLVASGSVVTDTQYF.

This clone was seen ten or more times. The J gene is TRBJ2-3, the V gene TRBV5-6; a possible D gene is TRBD1 (6 bases). Trimming left V 0 bases short and J 6 bases short, with 8 bases between. The germline CDR1 and CDR2 sequences are SGHDT and YYEEEE. The CDR3 is 13 amino acids. The CDR3 reads CASSLGDTDTQYF. DNA for the CDR3: TGTGCCAGCAGCTTGGGGGACACCGATACGCAGTATTTT.

This chain links TRBV10-3 with TRBJ2-2; tentatively, D is TRBD1 (5 bases). The germline CDR1 and CDR2 sequences are ENHRY and SYGVKD. CDR3 length: 17 amino acids. Trimming removed 3 bases at V and 6 bases at J, with 20 bases between. CDR3 in amino acids: CAISDKPHHQGAGELFF. The DNA of the CDR3 is TGTGCCATCAGTGATAAACCCCATCATCAAGGGGCCGGGGAGCTGTTTTTT.

V is TRBV10-1 and J is TRBJ2-5, with D tentatively TRBD1 (6 bases). CDR1 and CDR2 (germline): WNHNN, SYGVQD (reference sequence). The CDR3 sequence is 15 residues long. Trimming removed 6 bases at V and 0 bases at J, with 14 bases between. The CDR3 nucleotides read TGCGCCAGCAGCCCGGGACAAGGGTACCAAGAGACCCAGTACTTC. Protein product: CASSPGQGYQETQYF.

This chain joins TRBV7-9 and TRBJ2-2; D is possibly TRBD1 (6 bases). Trimming took off 4 bases at V and 7 bases at J, with 19 bases between the two ends. Germline V gene data show CDR1 as SEHNR and CDR2 as FQNEAQ (reference sequence). This CDR3 is built from 16 residues. CDR3 sequence reads: CASSSVKTGMFGELFF. DNA of the CDR3: TGTGCCAGCAGCTCAGTTAAGACAGGAATGTTCGGGGAGCTGTTTTTT. Complete variable domain (other parts from reference TRBV7-9 and TRBJ2-2): DTGVSQNPRHKITKRGQNVTFRCDPISEHNRLYWYRQTLGQGPEFLTYFQNEAQLEKSRLLSDRFSAERPKGSFSTLEIQRTEQGDSAMYLCASSSVKTGMFGELFFGEGSRLTVL.

The CDR3 loop reads CASSPNGNEQYF. CDR3 DNA sequence: TGTGCCAGCTCACCAAACGGGAACGAGCAGTACTTC. The chain links TRBV18 to TRBJ2-7, with TRBD2 as a possible D gene (5 bases). V was cut by 2 bases and J by 5 bases, with 7 bases left in between. Germline V gives CDR1 KGHSH, CDR2 LQKENI. CDR3 size: 12 residues.